A single sample is the source of the 25 T cell receptor beta chains below, sequenced in a study of OX40 agonist ivuxolimab in advanced cancers. Repertoires were generated with immunoSEQ multiplex PCR, while TCRdb's copy carries only in-frame clones and drops some. The sample has under 85,000 clones; around 80% are singletons. Sequences were derived from CD4+ or CD8+ T cells sorted from blood, sampled in a trial of the OX40 agonist ivuxolimab. The receptors stem from an adult with an advanced solid tumor such as melanoma, head and neck, liver or kidney cancer.

CDR3 protein: CASSPLVVGSPLHF. The CDR3 coding sequence is TGTGCCAGCAGCCCCCTTGTGGTGGGTTCACCCCTCCACTTT. This chain uses TRBV14 with TRBJ1-6; D uncertain. V lost 4 bases to trimming and J lost 9 bases, with 13 bases between them. The CDR3 totals 14 residues. CDR1 and CDR2 from the germline V gene are SGHDN and FVKESK.

The CDR3, as DNA: TGTGCCAGCAGCTTAGCCCAGCCTCATGGAAACACCATATATTTT. Amino acids: CASSLAQPHGNTIYF. V is TRBV7-6 and J is TRBJ1-3, with D uncertain. V was clipped by 0 bases and J by 3 bases, with 9 bases between them. The CDR3 contains 15 residues. In germline, CDR1 is SGHVS, CDR2 FNYEAQ. Complete variable domain (other parts from reference TRBV7-6 and TRBJ1-3): GAGVSQSPRYKVTKRGQDVALRCDPISGHVSLYWYRQALGQGPEFLTYFNYEAQQDKSGLPNDRFSAERPEGSISTLTIQRTEQRDSAMYRCASSLAQPHGNTIYFGEGSWLTVV.

The V and J genes are TRBV6-5 and TRBJ1-2; D gene uncertain. The germline V and J ends were trimmed by 2 bases and 0 bases, with 13 bases remaining between them. This CDR3 is built from 16 residues. Germline CDR1 and CDR2: MNHEY and SVGAGI. In nucleotides, the CDR3 is TGTGCCAGCAGTTACGGCGGGTTGAGAACTAACTATGGCTACACCTTC. It yields the protein CASSYGGLRTNYGYTF.

The chain has TRBV11-3 and TRBJ2-3; D possibly matches TRBD1 or TRBD2 (7 bases each). The V gene's germline CDR1 is SGHNT and CDR2 YENEEA. CDR3 size: 17 residues. The germline V and J ends were trimmed by 5 bases and 3 bases, with 21 bases remaining between them. The CDR3 DNA follows: TGTGCCAGCAGCGGTTTTTGGACCAGGGGGGGAACAGATACGCAGTATTTT. Translating gives CASSGFWTRGGTDTQYF. Full variable domain (outside the CDR3, taken from reference TRBV11-3 and TRBJ2-3): EAGVVQSPRYKIIEKKQPVAFWCNPISGHNTLYWYLQNLGQGPELLIRYENEEAVDDSQLPKDRFSAERLKGVDSTLKIQPAELGDSAVYLCASSGFWTRGGTDTQYFGPGTRLTVL.

The count of this clone is one. The chain combines TRBV4-3 with TRBJ2-7; 12 bases are a match to TRBD1. Germline CDR1 is LGHNA and CDR2 is YSLEER. The CDR3 extends over 15 amino acids. The trim removed 3 bases at V and 5 bases at J, leaving 5 bases unmatched. Here the CDR3 reads CASSQPGTGGDEQYF. CDR3 nucleotides: TGCGCCAGCAGCCAGCCCGGGACAGGGGGCGACGAGCAGTACTTC.

The V gene is TRBV10-3, the J gene TRBJ1-5, with D possibly matching TRBD1 (5 bases). Trimming cost V 8 bases and J 2 bases, with 7 bases left between them. The CDR3 spans 12 residues. CDR1 is ENHRY and CDR2 is SYGVKD in the germline V gene. Here the CDR3 reads CAIGGGNQPQHF. In nucleotides, the CDR3 is TGTGCCATCGGGGGGGGCAATCAGCCCCAGCATTTT.

J is TRBJ2-7 and V is TRBV20-1; D not resolved. Looked up from germline, CDR1 is DFQATT and CDR2 is SNEGSKA (reference sequence). The CDR3 is 11 amino acids. Trimming left V 1 base short and J 6 bases short, with 7 bases between. The CDR3 protein is CSARARSEQYF. The CDR3 DNA reads TGCAGTGCTAGAGCTCGCTCCGAGCAGTACTTC.

This clone was observed a single time. The rearrangement links TRBV27 to TRBJ1-2; unclear D gene. The V gene's germline CDR1 is MNHEY and CDR2 SMNVEV (reference sequence). CDR3 size: 15 residues. Trimming shortened V by 3 bases and J by 4 bases, and 15 bases separated the two germline ends. The DNA for the CDR3 is TGTGCCAGCAGTTTTACGGACGCCCGGACCTATGGCTACACCTTC. It specifies CASSFTDARTYGYTF.

The V gene is TRBV19, the J gene TRBJ2-1; no reliable D call. Trimming left V 3 bases short and J 3 bases short, with 12 bases between. The CDR3 has 15 amino acids. In germline, CDR1 is LNHDA, CDR2 SQIVND (reference sequence). CDR3 in amino acids: CASSIFSASYNEQFF. CDR3 coding DNA: TGTGCCAGTAGTATCTTCTCAGCTAGCTACAATGAGCAGTTCTTC. The whole variable domain, remainder taken from reference TRBV19 and TRBJ2-1, is DGGITQSPKYLFRKEGQNVTLSCEQNLNHDAMYWYRQDPGQGLRLIYYSQIVNDFQKGDIAEGYSVSREKKESFPLTVTSAQKNPTAFYLCASSIFSASYNEQFFGPGTRLTVL.

The V gene is TRBV29-1, the J gene TRBJ2-5; either TRBD1 or TRBD2 may supply D (5 bases each). Trimming took 4 bases from V and 1 from J, leaving 7 bases between them. The CDR3 runs to 12 residues. Germline CDR1 reads SQVTM; CDR2 reads ANQGSEA. CDR3: CSVGGTQETQYF. The CDR3 region has the DNA TGCAGCGTTGGGGGGACCCAAGAGACCCAGTACTTC. The full variable domain, rest sourced from reference TRBV29-1 and TRBJ2-5, is SAVISQKPSRDICQRGTSLTIQCQVDSQVTMMFWYRQQPGQSLTLIATANQGSEATYESGFVIDKFPISRPNLTFSTLTVSNMSPEDSSIYLCSVGGTQETQYFGPGTRLLVL.

Here the CDR3 reads CASSPRTSSYNEQFF. The DNA for the CDR3 is TGTGCCAGCAGTCCCCGTACGAGCTCCTACAATGAGCAGTTCTTC. The chain combines TRBV27 with TRBJ2-1; D unresolved. Germline values: CDR1 MNHEY, CDR2 SMNVEV (reference sequence). Trimming took off 5 bases at V and 0 bases at J, with 11 bases between the two ends. This CDR3 region has 15 residues.

The chain combines TRBV6-6 with TRBJ2-7; the D is unclear. V was shortened by 5 bases and J by 3 bases, with 14 bases between the two germline ends. From germline, CDR1 is MNHNY and CDR2 SVGAGI (reference sequence). The CDR3 spans 14 residues. The DNA of the CDR3 is TGTGCCAGCAGTAGAGACGCTCCCGACTACGAGCAGTACTTC. This codes for CASSRDAPDYEQYF.

The DNA of the CDR3 is TGTGCCAGCAGTTGGAAGGGAACTGAAGCTTTCTTT. Residues: CASSWKGTEAFF. V gene TRBV6-1 combines with J gene TRBJ1-1; D uncertain. This CDR3 comprises 12 residues. V lost 5 bases, J lost 5 bases, and 9 bases lay in between. Germline V gene sequence: CDR1 MNHNS, CDR2 SASEGT.

The V gene is TRBV30, the J gene TRBJ2-7; no firm D call. The ends were cut back, 8 bases at V and 1 base at J, with 12 bases in the middle. Per the germline V gene, CDR1 is GTSNPN and CDR2 is SVGIG (reference sequence). This CDR3 spans 12 amino acids. In DNA, the CDR3 is TGTGCCGTTCGCGGACCGTCCTACGAGCAGTACTTC. Translation gives CAVRGPSYEQYF.

The chain combines TRBV6-6 with TRBJ1-2; 7 positions match TRBD1. This CDR3 region has 15 residues. The germline V gene has CDR1 MNHNY and CDR2 SVGAGI (reference sequence). With V trimmed by 4 bases and J by 0 bases, 5 bases remained unmatched. The CDR3 DNA reads TGTGCCAGCAGTTGGCCGGGACAGTCTAACTATGGCTACACCTTC. It encodes CASSWPGQSNYGYTF.

The J gene is TRBJ2-7, the V gene TRBV19; 9 nucleotides line up with TRBD1. The CDR3 is 13 amino acids. In germline, CDR1 is LNHDA, CDR2 SQIVND (reference sequence). V trimming: 6 bases; J trimming: 4 bases; junction bases outside the gene matches: 4. The DNA of the CDR3 is TGTGCCAGTAGGGGACAGGGTCTATACGAGCAGTACTTC. Amino acids: CASRGQGLYEQYF.

The chain joins TRBV19 to TRBJ2-5, with a weak D call TRBD2 (5 bases). CDR1 and CDR2 (germline): LNHDA, SQIVND (reference sequence). This CDR3 is 14 amino acids long. The germline V and J ends were trimmed by 2 bases and 5 bases, with 12 bases remaining between them. The CDR3: CASSIRAGGETQYF. In DNA form, the CDR3 reads TGTGCCAGTAGTATAAGGGCGGGCGGGGAGACCCAGTACTTC. Combining the CDR3 with reference TRBV19 and TRBJ2-5 gives the whole variable domain DGGITQSPKYLFRKEGQNVTLSCEQNLNHDAMYWYRQDPGQGLRLIYYSQIVNDFQKGDIAEGYSVSREKKESFPLTVTSAQKNPTAFYLCASSIRAGGETQYFGPGTRLLVL.

The rearrangement uses TRBV4-3 and TRBJ1-1, with a tentative D call TRBD1 (6 bases). The CDR3 sequence is 13 residues long. V shed 1 base and J shed 8 bases, with 11 bases lying between them. The V gene's germline CDR1 is LGHNA and CDR2 YSLEER. CDR3 sequence reads: CASSQVDSLEAFF. CDR3 coding DNA: TGCGCCAGCAGCCAAGTGGACAGCTTAGAAGCTTTCTTT.

The chain couples TRBV30 to TRBJ1-3, with D hard to call. Germline V gives CDR1 GTSNPN, CDR2 SVGIG (reference sequence). V lost 3 bases and J lost 0, with 6 bases in between. This CDR3 spans 13 amino acids. CDR3 DNA sequence: TGTGCCTGGAGGGTCCCCTCTGGAAACACCATATATTTT. Its protein is CAWRVPSGNTIYF. Drawing the rest from reference TRBV30 and TRBJ1-3, the complete variable domain is SQTIHQWPATLVQPVGSPLSLECTVEGTSNPNLYWYRQAAGRGLQLLFYSVGIGQISSEVPQNLSASRPQDRQFILSSKKLLLSDSGFYLCAWRVPSGNTIYFGEGSWLTVV.

The chain has TRBV11-2 and TRBJ1-1; D is possibly TRBD1 (6 bases). Germline CDR1 and CDR2: SGHAT and FQNNGV. The V end was cut by 0 bases, the J end by 3 bases, with 14 bases between. CDR3 length: 16 residues. The DNA for the CDR3 is TGTGCCAGCAGCTTAGAGTCCTACAGGGATGACACTGAAGCTTTCTTT. Translated: CASSLESYRDDTEAFF.

The chain joins TRBV9 to TRBJ2-5, with unresolved D. This CDR3 has 15 residues. Germline assignment: CDR1 SGDLS and CDR2 YYNGEE. V lost 4 bases and J 4 bases, leaving 17 bases between the germline ends. The CDR3, as DNA: TGTGCCAGCAGCTCTAATGTCGGGCGCGGAGAGACCCAGTACTTC. Encoded protein: CASSSNVGRGETQYF.

The chain links TRBV7-9 to TRBJ2-1; 7 nucleotides line up with TRBD1. This CDR3 region has 14 residues. Germline-derived CDR1 and CDR2 are SEHNR and FQNEAQ (reference sequence). The ends lost 3 bases at V and 7 bases at J; junction bases unmatched: 6. CDR3 sequence (DNA): TGTGCCAGCAGCTTTGGCTCAGGGGGAAATGAGCAGTTCTTC. Residues: CASSFGSGGNEQFF.

About this clone: The sample has other DNA sequences that encode this CDR3 too. This chain's CDR3 is CASSLGPLNTEAFF. CDR3 in DNA: TGTGCCAGCAGCTTGGGACCGTTGAACACTGAAGCTTTCTTT. This sequence joins TRBV7-2 and TRBJ1-1, with a weak D call TRBD1 (5 bases). Trimming stripped 3 bases from V and 0 bases from J, with 8 bases between. Germline CDR1 and CDR2: SGHTA and FQGNSA. This CDR3 has 14 residues.

This chain's CDR3 is CASSYTGVNTEAFF. Written as DNA, the CDR3 is TGTGCCAGCAGTTACACGGGGGTGAACACTGAAGCTTTCTTT. V gene TRBV6-5 combines with J gene TRBJ1-1, with D possibly being TRBD1 (5 bases). Germline values: CDR1 MNHEY, CDR2 SVGAGI. The germline V and J ends were trimmed by 2 bases and 0 bases, with 7 bases remaining between them. The CDR3 sequence is 14 residues long.

The chain joins TRBV19 to TRBJ2-5; no clear D gene. From germline, CDR1 is LNHDA and CDR2 SQIVND (reference sequence). Trimming took 3 bases from V and 0 from J, leaving 11 bases between them. CDR3 length: 15 residues. CDR3 sequence: CASSIGVGYQETQYF. CDR3 nucleotides: TGTGCCAGTAGTATCGGAGTAGGGTACCAAGAGACCCAGTACTTC.